Shown below are 10 T cell receptor beta chains from a single sample sequenced in a study of beta chain features in type 1 diabetes. Expressed TCRB transcripts were sequenced because the isolated RNA had all been reverse transcribed beforehand. The method was immunoSEQ multiplex PCR; TCRdb's version includes in-frame clones alone and lacks a portion of them. The top ten hold about 0.03% of the sample, which has about 250,000 clones, 11% to 15% seen once. Sequencing was done on a sample of naive CD4+ T cells from blood. Receptor source: a woman in her 40s in good health.

In this sample, this clone turned up a few times. The chain has TRBV5-6 and TRBJ2-1; D is unresolved. The CDR3 is 14 amino acids. CDR1 is SGHDT and CDR2 is YYEEEE in the germline V gene. Trimming left V 1 base short and J 1 base short, with 6 bases between. The CDR3 nucleotides are TGTGCCAGCAGCTTGACGCAGTCCTACAATGAGCAGTTCTTC. This sequence encodes CASSLTQSYNEQFF.

The rearrangement links TRBV5-1 to TRBJ1-5; TRBD1 agrees at 7 bases. The V gene's germline CDR1 is SGHRS and CDR2 YFSETQ. V dropped 0 bases and J dropped 12; count of bases not matched to a gene: 3. The CDR3 contains 12 residues. Written as DNA, the CDR3 is TGCGCCAGCAGCTTGGAGGGACAGTACCAGCATTTT. It specifies CASSLEGQYQHF.

This clone was seen a handful of times. The chain combines TRBV6-6 with TRBJ2-1; 8 nucleotides align to TRBD2. The V and J ends lost 2 bases and 7 bases, in that order; junction bases with no gene match: 7. There are 15 residues in the CDR3. The V gene's germline CDR1 is MNHNY and CDR2 SVGAGI (reference sequence). The CDR3 here is CASSYTGGPRNEQFF. The DNA for the CDR3 is TGTGCCAGCAGTTACACGGGGGGGCCGCGGAATGAGCAGTTCTTC.

The chain recombines TRBV5-4 with TRBJ2-3; 7 bases line up with TRBD2. Germline CDR1 is SGHNT and CDR2 is YYREEE (reference sequence). J was trimmed by 7 bases and V by 5 bases; bases with no gene match: 13. This CDR3 has 15 residues. CDR3 in DNA: TGTGCCAGCAGTCAGTGGAGTGGGGGGGACCATACGCAGTATTTT. Encoded protein: CASSQWSGGDHTQYF. The full variable domain, rest sourced from reference TRBV5-4 and TRBJ2-3, is ETGVTQSPTHLIKTRGQQVTLRCSSQSGHNTVSWYQQALGQGPQFIFQYYREEENGRGNFPPRFSGLQFPNYSSELNVNALELDDSALYLCASSQWSGGDHTQYFGPGTRLTVL.

This chain uses TRBV5-4 with TRBJ1-1; no clear D. The V end lost 3 bases, the J end lost 1 base, and 7 bases lay between the germline ends. The CDR3 totals 13 residues. In germline, CDR1 is SGHNT, CDR2 YYREEE (reference sequence). The CDR3 DNA is TGTGCCAGCAGCTCAGGCCCGAACACTGAAGCTTTCTTT. Translated: CASSSGPNTEAFF.

This clone was observed a few times. This chain links TRBV5-6 with TRBJ2-2; 8 bases match TRBD2. The V and J ends lost 5 bases and 6 bases, in that order; junction bases with no gene match: 6. CDR1 is SGHDT and CDR2 is YYEEEE in the germline V gene. CDR3 length: 14 amino acids. This chain's CDR3 is CASRFGGAAGELFF. The CDR3 region has the DNA TGTGCCAGCAGGTTCGGGGGGGCCGCCGGGGAGCTGTTTTTT.

The chain uses TRBV29-1 and TRBJ2-1, with 10 positions matching TRBD1. V was pared by 4 bases and J by 6 bases, with 3 bases of the junction left unmatched. The CDR3 has 13 residues. Germline values: CDR1 SQVTM, CDR2 ANQGSEA. The CDR3 sequence is CSVGRTGGNEQFF. The CDR3, as DNA: TGCAGCGTTGGAAGGACAGGGGGCAATGAGCAGTTCTTC.

V and J are TRBV19 and TRBJ1-2, with D unresolved. This CDR3 comprises 13 residues. Trimming left V 3 bases short and J 2 bases short, with 7 bases between. CDR1 and CDR2 from the germline V gene are LNHDA and SQIVND (reference sequence). The chain's CDR3 is CASSIGLNYGYTF. The CDR3 region has the DNA TGTGCCAGTAGTATTGGGCTGAACTATGGCTACACCTTC.

The gene calls are TRBV19 and TRBJ2-5; D not resolved. CDR1 and CDR2 (germline): LNHDA, SQIVND (reference sequence). Trimming cost V 1 base and J 3 bases, with 9 bases left between them. This CDR3 has 14 residues. Here the CDR3 reads CASSIVGRKETQYF. For the CDR3, the DNA is TGTGCCAGTAGTATAGTGGGCAGGAAAGAGACCCAGTACTTC.

The V gene is TRBV29-1, the J gene TRBJ2-3; 9 positions match TRBD1. The CDR3 runs to 15 residues. V trimming: 8 bases; J trimming: 4 bases; junction bases outside the gene matches: 13. CDR1 is SQVTM, CDR2 ANQGSEA, per germline. CDR3 DNA: TGCAGCTTCGGACAGGGGAATAGGAGGTCAGATACGCAGTATTTT. This translates into CSFGQGNRRSDTQYF.